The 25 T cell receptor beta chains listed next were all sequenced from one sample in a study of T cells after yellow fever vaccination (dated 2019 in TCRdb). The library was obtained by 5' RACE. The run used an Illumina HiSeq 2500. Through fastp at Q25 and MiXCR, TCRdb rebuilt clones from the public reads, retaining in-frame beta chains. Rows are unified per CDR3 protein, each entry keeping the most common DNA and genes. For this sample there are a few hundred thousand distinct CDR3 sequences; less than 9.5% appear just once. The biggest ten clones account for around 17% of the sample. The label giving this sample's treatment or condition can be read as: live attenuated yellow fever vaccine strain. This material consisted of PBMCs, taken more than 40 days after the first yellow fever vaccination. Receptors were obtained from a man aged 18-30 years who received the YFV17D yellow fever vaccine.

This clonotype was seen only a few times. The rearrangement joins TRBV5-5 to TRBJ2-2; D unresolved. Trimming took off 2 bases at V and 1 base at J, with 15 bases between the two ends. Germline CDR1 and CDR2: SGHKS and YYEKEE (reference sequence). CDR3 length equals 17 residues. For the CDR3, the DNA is TGTGCCAGCAGCTTACGGGCCTCCGTGTTGAACACCGGGGAGCTGTTTTTT. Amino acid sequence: CASSLRASVLNTGELFF. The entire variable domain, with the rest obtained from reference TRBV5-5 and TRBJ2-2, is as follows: DAGVTQSPTHLIKTRGQQVTLRCSPISGHKSVSWYQQVLGQGPQFIFQYYEKEERGRGNFPDRFSARQFPNYSSELNVNALLLGDSALYLCASSLRASVLNTGELFFGEGSRLTVL.

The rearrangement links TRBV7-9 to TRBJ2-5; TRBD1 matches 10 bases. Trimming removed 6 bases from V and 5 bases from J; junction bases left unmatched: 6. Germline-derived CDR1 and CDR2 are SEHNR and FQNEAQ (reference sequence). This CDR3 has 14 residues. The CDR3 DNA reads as TGTGCCAGCAGACCGACAGGGGGCGAGGAGACCCAGTACTTC. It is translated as CASRPTGGEETQYF.

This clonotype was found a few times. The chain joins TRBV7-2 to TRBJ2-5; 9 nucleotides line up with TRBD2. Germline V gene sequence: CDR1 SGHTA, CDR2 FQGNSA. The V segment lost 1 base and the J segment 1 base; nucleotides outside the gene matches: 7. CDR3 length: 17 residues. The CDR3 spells CASSLGGLAGFQETQYF. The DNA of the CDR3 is TGTGCCAGCAGCTTAGGGGGGCTAGCGGGGTTCCAAGAGACCCAGTACTTC.

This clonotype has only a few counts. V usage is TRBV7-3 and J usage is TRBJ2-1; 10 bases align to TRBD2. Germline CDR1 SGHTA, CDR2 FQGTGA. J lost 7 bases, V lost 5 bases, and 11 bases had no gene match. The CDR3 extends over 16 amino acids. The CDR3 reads CASSRPPGTSDNEQFF. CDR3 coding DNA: TGTGCCAGCAGCCGCCCCCCCGGGACTAGCGATAATGAGCAGTTCTTC.

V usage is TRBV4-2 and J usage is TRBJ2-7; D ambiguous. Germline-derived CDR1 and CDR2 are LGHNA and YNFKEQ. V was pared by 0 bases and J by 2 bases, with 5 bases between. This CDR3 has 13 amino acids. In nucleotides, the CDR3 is TGTGCCAGCAGCCAAGAGACGGCCTACGAGCAGTACTTC. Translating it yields CASSQETAYEQYF.

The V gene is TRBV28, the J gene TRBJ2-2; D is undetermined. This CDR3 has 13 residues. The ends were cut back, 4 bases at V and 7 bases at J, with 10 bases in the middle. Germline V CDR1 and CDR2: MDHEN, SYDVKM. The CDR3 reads CASSYRRNGELFF. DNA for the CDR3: TGTGCCAGCAGTTATAGGAGAAACGGGGAGCTGTTTTTT.

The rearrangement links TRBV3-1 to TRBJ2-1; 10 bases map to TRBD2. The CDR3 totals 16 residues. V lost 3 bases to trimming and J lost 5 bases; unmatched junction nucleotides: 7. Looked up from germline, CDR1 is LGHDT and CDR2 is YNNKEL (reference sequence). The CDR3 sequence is CASSQIAGGPNNEQFF. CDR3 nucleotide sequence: TGTGCCAGCAGCCAGATAGCGGGGGGTCCTAACAATGAGCAGTTCTTC.

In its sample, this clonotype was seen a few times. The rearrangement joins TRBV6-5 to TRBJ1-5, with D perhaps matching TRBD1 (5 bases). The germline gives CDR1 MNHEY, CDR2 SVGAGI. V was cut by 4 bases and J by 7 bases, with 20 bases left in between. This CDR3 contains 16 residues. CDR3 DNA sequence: TGTGCCAGCAGTTCTTGGGGCGGGCAGGCGGGCCAGCCCCAGCATTTT. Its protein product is CASSSWGGQAGQPQHF.

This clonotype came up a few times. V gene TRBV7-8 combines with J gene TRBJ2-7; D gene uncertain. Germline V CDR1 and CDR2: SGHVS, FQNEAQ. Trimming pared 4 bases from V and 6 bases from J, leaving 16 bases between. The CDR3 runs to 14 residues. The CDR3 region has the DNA TGTGCCAGCAGCTCCTGGGCCTGGACGTCCGAGCAGTACTTC. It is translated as CASSSWAWTSEQYF. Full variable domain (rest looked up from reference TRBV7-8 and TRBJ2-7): GAGVSQSPRYKVAKRGQDVALRCDPISGHVSLFWYQQALGQGPEFLTYFQNEAQLDKSGLPSDRFFAERPEGSVSTLKIQRTQQEDSAVYLCASSSWAWTSEQYFGPGTRLTVT.

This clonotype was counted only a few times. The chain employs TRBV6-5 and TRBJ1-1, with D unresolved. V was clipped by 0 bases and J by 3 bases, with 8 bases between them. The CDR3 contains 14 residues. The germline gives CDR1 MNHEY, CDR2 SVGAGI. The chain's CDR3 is CASSYSGSYTEAFF. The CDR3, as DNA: TGTGCCAGCAGTTACTCCGGGTCTTACACTGAAGCTTTCTTT.

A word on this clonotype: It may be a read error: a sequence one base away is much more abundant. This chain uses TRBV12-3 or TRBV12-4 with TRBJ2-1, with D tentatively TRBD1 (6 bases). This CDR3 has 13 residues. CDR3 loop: CATSLSRGNEQFF. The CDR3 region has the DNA TGTGCCACCAGTTTATCAAGGGGGAATGAGCAGTTCTTC.

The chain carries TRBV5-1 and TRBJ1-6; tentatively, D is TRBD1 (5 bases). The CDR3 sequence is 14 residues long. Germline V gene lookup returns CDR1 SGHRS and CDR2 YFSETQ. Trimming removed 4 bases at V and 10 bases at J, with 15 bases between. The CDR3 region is CASSLGVVGSPLHF. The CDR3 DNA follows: TGCGCCAGCAGCCTGGGGGTGGTAGGATCACCCCTCCACTTT.

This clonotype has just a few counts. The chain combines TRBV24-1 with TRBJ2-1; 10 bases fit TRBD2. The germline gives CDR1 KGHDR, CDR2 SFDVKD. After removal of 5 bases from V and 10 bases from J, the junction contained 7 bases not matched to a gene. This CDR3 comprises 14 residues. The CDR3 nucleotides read TGTGCCACCAGTGGGAGCGGGGGGGCAGGGGAGCAGTTCTTC. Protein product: CATSGSGGAGEQFF.

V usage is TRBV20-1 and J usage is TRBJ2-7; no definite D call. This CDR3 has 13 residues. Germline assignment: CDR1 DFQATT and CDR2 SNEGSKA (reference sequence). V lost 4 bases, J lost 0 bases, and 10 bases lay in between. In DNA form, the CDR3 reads TGCAGTGCTACAAAAGACTCCTCCTACGAGCAGTACTTC. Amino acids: CSATKDSSYEQYF.

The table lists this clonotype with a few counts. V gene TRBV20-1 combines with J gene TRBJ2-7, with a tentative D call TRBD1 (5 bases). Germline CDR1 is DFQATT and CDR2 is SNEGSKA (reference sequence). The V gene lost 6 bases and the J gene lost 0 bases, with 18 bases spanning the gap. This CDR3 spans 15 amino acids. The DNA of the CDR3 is TGCAGTGCGACTCGCAGGACAACATTCTCCTACGAGCAGTACTTC. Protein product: CSATRRTTFSYEQYF.

The CDR3 here is CSVFGQGAIRNSPLHF. CDR3 sequence (DNA): TGCAGCGTGTTTGGACAGGGGGCAATTCGTAATTCACCCCTCCACTTT. The chain couples TRBV29-1 to TRBJ1-6, with 11 bases that match TRBD1. The CDR3 contains 16 residues. V dropped 6 bases and J dropped 6; count of bases not matched to a gene: 10. Per the germline V gene, CDR1 is SQVTM and CDR2 is ANQGSEA.

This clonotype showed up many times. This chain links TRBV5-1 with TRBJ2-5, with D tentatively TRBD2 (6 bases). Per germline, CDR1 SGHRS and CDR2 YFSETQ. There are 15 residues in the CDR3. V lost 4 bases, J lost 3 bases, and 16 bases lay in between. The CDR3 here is CASSGGRGKEETQYF. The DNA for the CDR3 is TGCGCCAGCAGCGGGGGACGGGGGAAAGAAGAGACCCAGTACTTC.

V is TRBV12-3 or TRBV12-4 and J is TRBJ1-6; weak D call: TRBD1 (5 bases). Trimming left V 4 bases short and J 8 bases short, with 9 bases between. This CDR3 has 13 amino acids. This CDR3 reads CASSSRGDSPLHF. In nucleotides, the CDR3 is TGTGCCAGCAGTTCTCGGGGGGATTCACCCCTCCACTTT.

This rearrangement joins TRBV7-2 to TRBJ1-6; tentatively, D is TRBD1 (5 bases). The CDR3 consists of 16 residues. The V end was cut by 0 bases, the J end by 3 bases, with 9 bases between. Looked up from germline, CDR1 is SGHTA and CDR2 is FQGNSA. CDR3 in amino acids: CASSLAGQGYNSPLHF. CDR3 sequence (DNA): TGTGCCAGCAGCTTAGCAGGACAAGGCTATAATTCACCCCTCCACTTT.

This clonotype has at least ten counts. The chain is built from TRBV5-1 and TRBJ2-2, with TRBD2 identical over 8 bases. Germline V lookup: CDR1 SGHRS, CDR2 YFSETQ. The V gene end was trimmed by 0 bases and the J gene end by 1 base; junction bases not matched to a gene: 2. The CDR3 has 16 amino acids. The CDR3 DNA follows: TGCGCCAGCAGCTTGGGGCTAGCGGGGAACACCGGGGAGCTGTTTTTT. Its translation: CASSLGLAGNTGELFF.

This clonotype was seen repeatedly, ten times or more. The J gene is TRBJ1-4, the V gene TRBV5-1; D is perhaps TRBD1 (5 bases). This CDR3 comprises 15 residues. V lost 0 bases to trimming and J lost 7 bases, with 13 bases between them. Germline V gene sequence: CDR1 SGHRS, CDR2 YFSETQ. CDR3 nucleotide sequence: TGCGCCAGCAGCTTGGGGGGCCAAACTGGTGAAAAACTGTTTTTT. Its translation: CASSLGGQTGEKLFF.

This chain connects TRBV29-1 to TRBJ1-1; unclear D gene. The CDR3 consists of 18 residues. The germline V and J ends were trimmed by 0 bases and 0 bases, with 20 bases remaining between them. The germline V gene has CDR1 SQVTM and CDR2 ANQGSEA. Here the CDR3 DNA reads TGCAGCGTTGAAGATTACGGTGGCGGGGATAGAATGAACACTGAAGCTTTCTTT. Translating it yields CSVEDYGGGDRMNTEAFF.

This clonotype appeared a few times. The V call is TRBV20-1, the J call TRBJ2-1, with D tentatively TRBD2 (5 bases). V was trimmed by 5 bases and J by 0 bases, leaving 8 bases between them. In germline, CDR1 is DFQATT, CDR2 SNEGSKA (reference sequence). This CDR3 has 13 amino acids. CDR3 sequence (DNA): TGCAGTGCTGCGGGCCGCTCCTACAATGAGCAGTTCTTC. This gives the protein CSAAGRSYNEQFF.

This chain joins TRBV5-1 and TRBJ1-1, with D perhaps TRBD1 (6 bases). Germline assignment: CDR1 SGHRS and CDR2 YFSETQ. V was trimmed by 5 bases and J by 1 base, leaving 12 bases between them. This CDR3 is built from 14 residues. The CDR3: CASRRGETNTEAFF. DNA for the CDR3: TGCGCCAGCAGGAGGGGGGAAACGAACACTGAAGCTTTCTTT.

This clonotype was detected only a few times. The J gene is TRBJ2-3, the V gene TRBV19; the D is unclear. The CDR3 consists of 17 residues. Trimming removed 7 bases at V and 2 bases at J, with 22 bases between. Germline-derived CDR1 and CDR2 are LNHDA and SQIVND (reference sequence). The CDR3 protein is CASKPGRAPLSTDTQYF. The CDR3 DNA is TGTGCCAGTAAACCAGGCCGGGCCCCTCTCTCCACAGATACGCAGTATTTT.